In its sample, the clone carrying this TCR beta chain was seen a few times. Its antigen is as yet unknown. These data are taken from a study of radiotherapy plus CTLA-4 blockade in lung cancer. As for the study in general: Among all patients, around 19% showed objective responses, while about 30% had disease control. Study-wide results and caveats: Some TCR clones had been derived from tumors. These clones expanded in peripheral blood after radiotherapy plus ipilimumab.

Alongside CTLA-4 blockade with ipilimumab, patients with chemo-refractory metastatic non-small-cell lung cancer received focal radiation. Using immunoSEQ multiplex PCR, the repertoire was profiled, and TCRdb retains in-frame clones only, with some absent. In the table there are 55,000 to 65,000 clones, over 65% of which are singletons. Sequenced here: peripheral blood, sampled from a patient treated with radiotherapy plus ipilimumab. The source is a human donor with non-small cell lung cancer who had a partial response to radiotherapy plus ipilimumab.

In DNA, the CDR3 is TGTGCCATGCAAGAGAACTATGGCTACACCTTC. Protein product: CAMQENYGYTF. This chain joins TRBV10-3 and TRBJ1-2, with D hard to call. The germline V gene has CDR1 ENHRY and CDR2 SYGVKD. The CDR3 totals 11 residues. V lost 9 bases and J lost 2, with 7 bases in between.